Described below is a single T cell receptor (beta chain) sequence and its context. What it binds is unknown. TCRdb's table, derived via immunoSEQ multiplex PCR, lists solely in-frame clones and lacks some. The table includes about 100,000 clones, approximately 90% detected once. This record belongs to a study of identifying expanded T cells in peripheral blood. No infections or other immune events were documented during collection. General study findings and limits: Clone count variance between approximately two-week samples rose with total template count.

This CDR3 is built from 14 residues. Trimming shortened V by 3 bases and J by 7 bases, and 13 bases separated the two germline ends. Looked up from germline, CDR1 is LNHNV and CDR2 is YYDKDF (reference sequence). The material sequenced was blood. This chain joins TRBV15 and TRBJ1-5; D may be TRBD1 (5 bases). The TCR originated in a person aged 18-69 years in good health. The CDR3 nucleotides are TGTGCCACCAGCAGGAGGGGCGGGAGCCAGCCCCAGCATTTT. This encodes CATSRRGGSQPQHF.